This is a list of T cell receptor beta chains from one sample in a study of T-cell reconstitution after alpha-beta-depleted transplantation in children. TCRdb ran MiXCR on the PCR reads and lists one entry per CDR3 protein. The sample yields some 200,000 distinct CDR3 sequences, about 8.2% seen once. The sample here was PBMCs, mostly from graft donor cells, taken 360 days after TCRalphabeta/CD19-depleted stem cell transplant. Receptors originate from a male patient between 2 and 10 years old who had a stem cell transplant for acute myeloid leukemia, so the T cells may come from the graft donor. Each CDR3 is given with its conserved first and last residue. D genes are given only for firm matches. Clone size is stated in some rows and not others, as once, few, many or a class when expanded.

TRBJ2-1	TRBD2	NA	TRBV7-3	CASSPWTSGKDNEQFF	TGTGCCAGCAGCCCGTGGACTAGCGGGAAAGACAATGAGCAGTTCTTC
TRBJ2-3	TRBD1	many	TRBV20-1	CSARGSPGQGIADTQYF	TGCAGTGCTAGAGGGTCCCCGGGACAGGGTATTGCAGATACGCAGTATTTT
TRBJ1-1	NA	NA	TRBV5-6	CASSLLTRELPMNTEAFF	TGTGCCAGCAGCTTGTTAACCAGGGAATTGCCCATGAACACTGAAGCTTTCTTT
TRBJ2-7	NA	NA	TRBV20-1	CSAPAQRAPYEQYF	TGCAGTGCTCCCGCGCAGCGGGCCCCCTACGAGCAGTACTTC
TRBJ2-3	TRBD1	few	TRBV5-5	CASSFPDRNTDTQYF	TGTGCCAGCAGCTTCCCGGACAGGAACACAGATACGCAGTATTTT
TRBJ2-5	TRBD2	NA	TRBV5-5	CASSDGTSGGGTQYF	TGTGCCAGCAGCGACGGGACTAGCGGAGGGGGGACCCAGTACTTC
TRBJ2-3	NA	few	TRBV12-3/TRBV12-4	CASKQGPGTDTQYF	TGTGCCAGCAAGCAGGGGCCCGGCACAGATACGCAGTATTTT
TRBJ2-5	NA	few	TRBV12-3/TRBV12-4	CASRRQGGEETQYF	TGTGCCAGCAGGCGACAGGGAGGGGAGGAGACCCAGTACTTC
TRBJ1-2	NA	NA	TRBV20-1	CSARGAREGGYTF	TGCAGTGCTAGAGGCGCCCGCGAAGGGGGCTACACCTTC
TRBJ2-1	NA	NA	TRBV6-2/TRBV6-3	CASSSDPTSRNEQFF	TGTGCCAGCAGTTCGGACCCTACTAGCAGGAATGAGCAGTTCTTC
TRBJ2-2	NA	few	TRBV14	CASSQDFGELFF	TGTGCCAGCAGCCAAGATTTCGGGGAGCTGTTTTTT
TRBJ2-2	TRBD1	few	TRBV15	CATSRGTGSNTGELFF	TGTGCCACCAGCAGGGGGACAGGTTCAAACACCGGGGAGCTGTTTTTT
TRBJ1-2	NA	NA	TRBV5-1	CASSFGPHYGYTF	TGCGCCAGCAGCTTTGGGCCGCACTATGGCTACACCTTC
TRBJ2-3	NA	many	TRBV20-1	CSAKLERSTDTQYF	TGCAGTGCTAAGTTGGAGCGGAGCACAGATACGCAGTATTTT
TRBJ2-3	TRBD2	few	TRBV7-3	CASSLTATGLAGESDTQYF	TGTGCCAGCAGCTTAACCGCGACAGGACTAGCGGGGGAGTCAGATACGCAGTATTTT
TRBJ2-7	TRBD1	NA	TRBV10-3	CATGPGQGAYEQYF	TGTGCCACCGGACCGGGACAGGGGGCCTACGAGCAGTACTTC
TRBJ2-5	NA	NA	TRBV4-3	CASSQDERQTQYF	TGCGCCAGCAGCCAAGATGAGAGGCAGACCCAGTACTTC
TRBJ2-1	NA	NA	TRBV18	CASSLTSLAYNEQFF	TGTGCCAGCTCGCTTACTAGCCTCGCTTACAATGAGCAGTTCTTC
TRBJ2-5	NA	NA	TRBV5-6	CASGQGYETQYF	TGTGCCAGCGGCCAGGGTTATGAGACCCAGTACTTC
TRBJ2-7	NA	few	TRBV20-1	CSARFRARPYEQYF	TGCAGTGCTAGGTTTAGGGCCCGACCCTACGAGCAGTACTTC
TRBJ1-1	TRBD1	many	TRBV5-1	CASSLVGQGAAEAFF	TGCGCCAGCAGCTTGGTGGGACAGGGGGCCGCTGAAGCTTTCTTT
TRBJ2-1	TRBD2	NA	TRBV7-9	CASSPGLDRHEQFF	TGTGCCAGCAGCCCGGGACTAGATAGACATGAGCAGTTCTTC
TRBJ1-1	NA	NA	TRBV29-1	CSVERAGGQAFF	TGCAGCGTTGAACGGGCCGGGGGCCAAGCTTTCTTT
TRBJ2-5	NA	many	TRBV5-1	CASSPGWEETQYF	TGCGCCAGCAGCCCAGGTTGGGAAGAGACCCAGTACTTC
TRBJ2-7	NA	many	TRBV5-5	CASSFLSYEQYF	TGTGCCAGCAGCTTCCTCTCCTACGAGCAGTACTTC
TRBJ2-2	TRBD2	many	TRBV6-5	CASMPLAGGAGTGELFF	TGTGCCAGCATGCCACTAGCGGGGGGAGCAGGCACCGGGGAGCTGTTTTTT
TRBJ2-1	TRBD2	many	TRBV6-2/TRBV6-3	CASNPGLPYNEQFF	TGTGCCAGCAATCCGGGACTACCCTACAATGAGCAGTTCTTC
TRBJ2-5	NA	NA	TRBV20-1	CSARIRAEIQETQYF	TGCAGTGCTAGGATAAGGGCCGAGATCCAAGAGACCCAGTACTTC
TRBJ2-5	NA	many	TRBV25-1	CASRGIETQYF	TGTGCCAGCAGGGGAATAGAGACCCAGTACTTC
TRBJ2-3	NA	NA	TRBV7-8	CASSFPSTNTQYF	TGTGCCAGCAGCTTCCCCAGCACTAATACGCAGTATTTT
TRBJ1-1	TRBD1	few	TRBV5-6	CASSLWAGGPEAFF	TGTGCCAGCAGCTTGTGGGCAGGGGGCCCTGAAGCTTTCTTT
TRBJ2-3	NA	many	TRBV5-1	CASSLSYTQYF	TGCGCCAGCAGCTTGAGCTATACGCAGTATTTT
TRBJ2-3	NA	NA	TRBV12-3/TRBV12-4	CASTPADTQYF	TGTGCCAGCACCCCAGCAGATACGCAGTATTTT
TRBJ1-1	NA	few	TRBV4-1	CASSQVPMNTEAFF	TGCGCCAGCAGCCAAGTTCCCATGAACACTGAAGCTTTCTTT
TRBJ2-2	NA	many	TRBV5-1	CASGPNGFNQGELFF	TGCGCCAGCGGTCCGAATGGTTTTAACCAAGGGGAGCTGTTTTTT
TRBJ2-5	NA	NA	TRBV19	CASKWASSAETQYF	TGTGCCAGTAAATGGGCCTCAAGCGCGGAGACCCAGTACTTC
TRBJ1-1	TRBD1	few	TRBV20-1	CSASRGPNTEAFF	TGCAGTGCTAGCAGGGGGCCGAACACTGAAGCTTTCTTT
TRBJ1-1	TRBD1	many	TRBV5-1	CASSFRGITEAFF	TGCGCCAGCAGCTTCAGGGGGATCACTGAAGCTTTCTTT
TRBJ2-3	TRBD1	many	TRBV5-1	CASSYRTGSTDTQYF	TGCGCCAGCAGCTACCGGACAGGGAGCACAGATACGCAGTATTTT